The clone carrying this T cell receptor (beta chain) was recorded a few times. The antigen is unknown. Individual cDNA molecules received unique molecular identifiers in the library. In the original analysis: The number of TCRs in each sample had a median of 95,638 and spanned roughly 23,224 to 750,000. TCRdb independently ran MiXCR on the 5' RACE reads; one entry per CDR3 protein. What appears here as the V and J calls and clone size reflects TCRdb's work, not the paper's. The table shows 75,000 or so distinct CDR3 sequences, with less than 20% occurring only once. The sample belongs to a study of human T cells and chemical hapten exposure. Study in general: Per-sample TCR yields varied mainly from small pooled library volume differences. Notes on the study in general: After DPC sensitization, TCRs above 1 in 1000 frequency showed no change.

Trimming at V came to 1 base and at J to 3 bases, leaving 5 bases not matched to a gene. Germline V gene lookup returns CDR1 SGHRS and CDR2 YFSETQ. This CDR3 spans 16 amino acids. Someone pulled total RNA out of unfractionated whole blood. The sequence was obtained from a female donor in good health. The V gene is TRBV5-1, the J gene TRBJ1-4; 8 nucleotides agree with TRBD1. The CDR3 DNA reads TGCGCCAGCAGCTTGTTACCGACAGGGGCTAATGAAAAACTGTTTTTT. It yields the protein CASSLLPTGANEKLFF.